Listed below are T cell receptor beta chains from one sample, sequenced in a study of blood T cell repertoires in COVID-19. Measured with immunoSEQ multiplex PCR; TCRdb has only the in-frame clones, and not every one. This table holds 45,000 to 60,000 clones, 75% to 85% found once. Sequences were obtained from peripheral blood. Receptors were obtained from a human donor with acute or convalescent COVID-19. The donor label of this sample is uncertain. CDR3s include the opening cysteine and the closing phenylalanine or tryptophan. The D gene is left open where the match is weak. Clone sizes are given selectively: once, few, many, or a class where the clone is expanded.

d_gene,abundance,j_gene,v_gene,CDR3aa,CDR3nt
TRBD1,-,TRBJ1-2,TRBV6-1,CASSETPGGSYGYTF,TGTGCCAGCAGTGAAACCCCAGGGGGCTCATATGGCTACACCTTC
TRBD2,-,TRBJ2-1,TRBV2,CASSEPQRENNEQFF,TGTGCCAGCAGTGAACCCCAGCGGGAGAACAATGAGCAGTTCTTC
-,-,TRBJ1-1,TRBV6-1,CASSLTAQNTEAFF,TGTGCCAGCAGTCTGACAGCGCAGAACACTGAAGCTTTCTTT
TRBD2,-,TRBJ2-1,TRBV27,CASRRLAGGQNNEQFF,TGTGCCAGCAGGCGTCTAGCGGGGGGGCAAAACAATGAGCAGTTCTTC
TRBD1,-,TRBJ1-2,TRBV4-1,CASSQDPGQGVGYTF,TGCGCCAGCAGCCAAGACCCGGGACAGGGAGTTGGCTACACCTTC
-,-,TRBJ1-2,TRBV5-1,CASSFGQPSNYGYTF,TGCGCCAGCAGCTTTGGACAGCCCTCTAACTATGGCTACACCTTC
TRBD1,few,TRBJ1-5,TRBV6-5,CASIGTGNQPQHF,TGTGCCAGCATTGGGACAGGGAATCAGCCCCAGCATTTT
TRBD1,-,TRBJ1-1,TRBV5-4,CASSLAGTGEAFF,TGTGCCAGCAGCTTGGCGGGGACAGGGGAAGCTTTCTTT
-,-,TRBJ2-5,TRBV7-2,CASSRQVKETQYF,TGTGCCAGCAGTCGACAGGTCAAAGAGACCCAGTACTTC
-,-,TRBJ2-5,TRBV3-1/TRBV3-2,CASSFLETQYF,TGTGCCAGCAGCTTCTTGGAGACCCAGTACTTC
-,-,TRBJ2-3,TRBV11-3,CASSPSGVSTDTQYF,TGTGCCAGCAGCCCCTCCGGGGTTAGCACAGATACGCAGTATTTT
TRBD1,-,TRBJ1-1,TRBV19,CASSKGQGITPEAFF,TGTGCCAGTAGTAAAGGACAGGGGATTACTCCTGAAGCTTTCTTT
TRBD1,-,TRBJ1-1,TRBV25-1,CASLRAGGEEYTEAFF,TGTGCCAGCCTACGAGCAGGGGGCGAGGAATACACTGAAGCTTTCTTT
-,-,TRBJ2-1,TRBV12-3/TRBV12-4,CASSSYNEQFF,TGTGCCAGCAGTTCTTACAATGAGCAGTTCTTC
TRBD1,once,TRBJ1-3,TRBV18,CASSPLAQGAVGNTIYF,TGTGCCAGCTCACCGCTCGCACAGGGGGCAGTTGGAAACACCATATATTTT
TRBD2,-,TRBJ2-1,TRBV6-4,CASSDSAGGYNEQFF,TGTGCCAGCAGTGACTCAGCGGGGGGGTACAATGAGCAGTTCTTC
-,few,TRBJ2-1,TRBV5-1,CASSSPGLPKVNEQFF,TGCGCCAGCAGCTCGCCGGGACTCCCCAAGGTGAATGAGCAGTTCTTC
TRBD2,-,TRBJ2-7,TRBV24-1,CATSGGGGEEQYF,TGTGCCACCAGCGGGGGCGGGGGGGAAGAGCAGTACTTC
-,-,TRBJ2-2,TRBV5-1,CASSSAPTWGGNTGELFF,TGCGCCAGCAGCTCTGCCCCGACTTGGGGAGGGAACACCGGGGAGCTGTTTTTT
TRBD1,few,TRBJ2-6,TRBV19,CASGRGSGANVLTF,TGTGCCAGTGGCAGGGGGTCTGGGGCCAACGTCCTGACTTTC
-,-,TRBJ2-7,TRBV4-2,CASSQDRSTYEQYF,TGTGCCAGCAGCCAAGATCGGAGTACCTACGAGCAGTACTTC
TRBD1,-,TRBJ2-7,TRBV7-7,CASSLESGQGAYEQYF,TGTGCTAGCAGCTTAGAATCGGGACAGGGGGCCTACGAGCAGTACTTC
TRBD1,-,TRBJ1-3,TRBV28,CASSRTGTSGNTIYF,TGTGCCAGCAGTCGGACAGGAACCTCTGGAAACACCATATATTTT
-,-,TRBJ1-5,TRBV30,CAWSQTDFSNQPQHF,TGTGCCTGGAGTCAAACAGATTTTAGCAATCAGCCCCAGCATTTT
TRBD1,few,TRBJ1-3,TRBV7-2,CASSFDRARNTIYF,TGTGCCAGCAGCTTTGACAGGGCGAGAAACACCATATATTTT
-,-,TRBJ1-6,TRBV11-2,CASSPGQFNSPLHF,TGTGCCAGCAGCCCCGGACAGTTTAATTCACCCCTCCACTTT
-,few,TRBJ2-2,TRBV30,CARGGGNTGELFF,TGTGCCCGAGGCGGAGGGAACACCGGGGAGCTGTTTTTT
-,-,TRBJ2-3,TRBV5-6,CASSYRDGTDTQYF,TGTGCCAGCAGCTACCGCGATGGCACAGATACGCAGTATTTT
-,-,TRBJ2-3,TRBV5-6,CASSSGASGRDTQYF,TGTGCCAGCAGTTCGGGGGCTAGCGGACGAGATACGCAGTATTTT
TRBD1,-,TRBJ2-5,TRBV11-2,CASSLGGGGETQYF,TGTGCCAGCAGCTTAGGAGGGGGCGGGGAGACCCAGTACTTC
TRBD1,once,TRBJ1-1,TRBV7-3,CASKTGAANTEAFF,TGTGCCAGCAAAACAGGGGCAGCAAACACTGAAGCTTTCTTT
-,-,TRBJ2-2,TRBV7-8,CASSPRLRGNTGELFF,TGTGCCAGCAGCCCCCGCCTGCGGGGGAACACCGGGGAGCTGTTTTTT
TRBD1,-,TRBJ2-1,TRBV18,CASSPRRTGWSSYNEQFF,TGTGCCAGCTCACCACGAAGGACAGGGTGGAGTTCCTACAATGAGCAGTTCTTC
-,-,TRBJ1-5,TRBV4-3,CASSQDQAGQPQHF,TGCGCCAGCAGCCAAGATCAGGCAGGTCAGCCCCAGCATTTT
TRBD2,-,TRBJ2-7,TRBV7-2,CASSLLAGGGYEQYF,TGTGCCAGCAGCTTATTGGCGGGAGGAGGCTACGAGCAGTACTTC
TRBD2,-,TRBJ2-3,TRBV7-7,CASSPSGGADTQYF,TGTGCCAGCAGCCCTAGCGGGGGTGCGGATACGCAGTATTTT
-,few,TRBJ1-5,TRBV6-6,CASSLDIPGKLGSNQPQHF,TGTGCCAGCAGTCTTGATATTCCGGGGAAGCTGGGTTCCAATCAGCCCCAGCATTTT
-,-,TRBJ2-5,TRBV29-1,CSVENNRGSQETQYF,TGCAGCGTTGAGAACAACCGAGGGTCCCAAGAGACCCAGTACTTC
TRBD1,-,TRBJ2-7,TRBV4-2,CASSLRDRGREQYF,TGTGCCAGCAGCCTACGGGACAGGGGGCGCGAGCAGTACTTC
TRBD1,few,TRBJ1-2,TRBV24-1,CATSEGTDGYTF,TGTGCCACCAGTGAGGGGACAGATGGCTACACCTTC
TRBD1,-,TRBJ1-2,TRBV7-2,CASSLDRGGGYTF,TGTGCCAGCAGCTTAGACAGGGGAGGAGGCTACACCTTC
-,-,TRBJ1-5,TRBV9,CASSVAGSGDQPQHF,TGTGCCAGCAGCGTTGCAGGGTCAGGGGATCAGCCCCAGCATTTT
-,-,TRBJ1-5,TRBV7-8,CASSSQGTGSQPQHF,TGTGCCAGCAGCTCCCAAGGGACCGGGAGCCAGCCCCAGCATTTT
TRBD1,-,TRBJ1-1,TRBV7-9,CASSLGTGNTEAFF,TGTGCCAGCAGCTTAGGGACAGGGAACACTGAAGCTTTCTTT
TRBD2,-,TRBJ2-2,TRBV5-1,CASSPRGSGVTGELFF,TGCGCCAGCAGCCCGAGAGGTAGCGGGGTAACCGGGGAGCTGTTTTTT
TRBD1,-,TRBJ1-1,TRBV2,CASSVTGGGTEAFF,TGTGCCAGCAGTGTCACAGGGGGGGGAACTGAAGCTTTCTTT
TRBD2,once,TRBJ2-7,TRBV7-8,CASSYRPLGLAGGLVEQYF,TGTGCCAGCAGCTACAGACCCCTCGGACTAGCGGGGGGGCTGGTCGAGCAGTACTTC